Listed below are T cell receptor beta chains from one sample, sequenced in a study of blood T cells in healthy people across ages. TCRdb itself ran the 5' RACE reads through MiXCR, one entry per CDR3 protein. The table lists 850,000 or so distinct CDR3 sequences, around 28% of them singletons, with 15% to 20% in the top ten. Sequenced sample: blood. Receptors originate from an elderly woman in good health. Each CDR3 is given with its conserved first and last residue. The order of the fields is J gene, clone size, D gene, V gene, CDR3 protein. The D gene is left open where the match is weak. Clone size is not always given. Where it is, it says once, few, many or a class for expanded clones.

J gene: TRBJ1-4
clone size: many
D gene: -
V gene: TRBV4-3
CDR3 protein: CASSQDRLGSGKLFF

J gene: TRBJ2-7
clone size: -
D gene: -
V gene: TRBV20-1
CDR3 protein: CSADGRQYNEQYF

J gene: TRBJ1-6
clone size: many
D gene: -
V gene: TRBV16
CDR3 protein: CASSQLSQGRSPLHF

J gene: TRBJ2-6
clone size: many
D gene: -
V gene: TRBV6-2/TRBV6-3
CDR3 protein: CASRLTGFSGANVLTF

J gene: TRBJ1-6
clone size: -
D gene: TRBD1
V gene: TRBV7-9
CDR3 protein: CASTTGTGGSPLHF

J gene: TRBJ2-7
clone size: -
D gene: -
V gene: TRBV5-1
CDR3 protein: CASSLFKGPYEQYF

J gene: TRBJ2-5
clone size: -
D gene: -
V gene: TRBV7-7
CDR3 protein: CASSLGIRGASNEQYF

J gene: TRBJ2-7
clone size: -
D gene: TRBD1
V gene: TRBV20-1
CDR3 protein: CSAAMYRTGDSYEQYF

J gene: TRBJ2-1
clone size: -
D gene: TRBD2
V gene: TRBV12-3/TRBV12-4
CDR3 protein: CASREYRLADHSYNEQFF

J gene: TRBJ2-3
clone size: many
D gene: -
V gene: TRBV5-6
CDR3 protein: CASSASGDWGTDTQYF

J gene: TRBJ2-4
clone size: few
D gene: -
V gene: TRBV14
CDR3 protein: CASSDSDLAKNIQYF

J gene: TRBJ1-6
clone size: many
D gene: -
V gene: TRBV5-4
CDR3 protein: CASSLTSTSPLHF

J gene: TRBJ2-2
clone size: -
D gene: TRBD2
V gene: TRBV3-1
CDR3 protein: CASSQEASGRATGELFF

J gene: TRBJ2-5
clone size: -
D gene: -
V gene: TRBV12-3/TRBV12-4
CDR3 protein: CASSSFRGETQYF

J gene: TRBJ1-6
clone size: few
D gene: -
V gene: TRBV2
CDR3 protein: CASSEQGSASPLHF

J gene: TRBJ2-7
clone size: many
D gene: -
V gene: TRBV7-2
CDR3 protein: CASSLASTYEQYF

J gene: TRBJ2-1
clone size: many
D gene: TRBD1
V gene: TRBV3-1
CDR3 protein: CASSLDRDRYNEQFF

J gene: TRBJ2-3
clone size: few
D gene: -
V gene: TRBV6-1
CDR3 protein: CASSEVHTDTQYF

J gene: TRBJ1-1
clone size: few
D gene: -
V gene: TRBV20-1
CDR3 protein: CSAGAPSTEAFF

J gene: TRBJ1-2
clone size: many
D gene: -
V gene: TRBV7-2
CDR3 protein: CASQRGGNYGYTF

J gene: TRBJ1-2
clone size: many
D gene: TRBD1
V gene: TRBV27
CDR3 protein: CASARGPVYGYTF

J gene: TRBJ2-7
clone size: many
D gene: -
V gene: TRBV7-2
CDR3 protein: CASSLDGVGQYF

J gene: TRBJ2-3
clone size: -
D gene: -
V gene: TRBV5-1
CDR3 protein: CASNGGSGTDTQYF